The 15 T cell receptor beta chains given below trace back to one sample, sequenced in a study of T cell changes during pregnancy in multiple sclerosis. TCRdb's table, derived via immunoSEQ multiplex PCR, lists solely in-frame clones and lacks some. The table shows tens of thousands of clones, with 80% to 90% occurring only once. Material: CD4+ T cells from peripheral blood mononuclear cells, obtained in the first trimester of pregnancy. These receptors were taken from a female donor with multiple sclerosis, enrolled in a pregnancy study.

The rearrangement uses TRBV5-1 and TRBJ1-4; D gene ambiguous. Trimming removed 0 bases from V and 7 bases from J, with 10 bases in between. Germline V gives CDR1 SGHRS, CDR2 YFSETQ. The CDR3 is 14 residues long. The CDR3 here is CASSLAVPGEKLFF. The CDR3 DNA reads as TGCGCCAGCAGCTTGGCTGTTCCGGGTGAAAAACTGTTTTTT.

The CDR3 region is CASAPLAGGPHEQYF. In DNA form, the CDR3 reads TGTGCTAGTGCCCCCCTTGCGGGGGGTCCCCACGAGCAGTACTTC. This rearrangement joins TRBV12-5 to TRBJ2-7; the match to TRBD2 covers 8 bases. J was trimmed by 5 bases and V by 7 bases; bases with no gene match: 13. CDR1 and CDR2 from the germline V gene are LGHNT and FRNRAP. This CDR3 contains 15 residues.

The chain employs TRBV9 and TRBJ2-5; D gene uncertain. Germline CDR1 and CDR2: SGDLS and YYNGEE. V lost 3 bases, J lost 7 bases, and 13 bases lay in between. The CDR3 loop spans 13 amino acids. Here the CDR3 reads CASSDGLGLTQYF. The DNA for the CDR3 is TGTGCCAGCAGCGACGGTCTGGGCCTGACCCAGTACTTC.

The rearrangement uses TRBV9 and TRBJ2-7, with TRBD1 matching 9 bases. This CDR3 contains 15 residues. Germline CDR1 SGDLS, CDR2 YYNGEE. V gave up 1 base and J gave up 1 base; unmatched junction bases: 3. The CDR3 DNA reads as TGTGCCAGCAGCGTAACGGGACAGGGTTCCTACGAGCAGTACTTC. This translates into CASSVTGQGSYEQYF. The full variable domain, its missing parts supplied by reference TRBV9 and TRBJ2-7, is DSGVTQTPKHLITATGQRVTLRCSPRSGDLSVYWYQQSLDQGLQFLIQYYNGEERAKGNILERFSAQQFPDLHSELNLSSLELGDSALYFCASSVTGQGSYEQYFGPGTRLTVT.

V usage is TRBV5-1 and J usage is TRBJ2-2; D uncertain. Germline V lookup: CDR1 SGHRS, CDR2 YFSETQ. Trimming stripped 2 bases from V and 1 base from J, with 9 bases between. The CDR3 is made up of 15 amino acids. The DNA for the CDR3 is TGCGCCAGCAGCTTACCCCCGGGGAACACCGGGGAGCTGTTTTTT. The encoded protein is CASSLPPGNTGELFF. Full variable domain (rest looked up from reference TRBV5-1 and TRBJ2-2): KAGVTQTPRYLIKTRGQQVTLSCSPISGHRSVSWYQQTPGQGLQFLFEYFSETQRNKGNFPGRFSGRQFSNSRSEMNVSTLELGDSALYLCASSLPPGNTGELFFGEGSRLTVL.

J is TRBJ1-4 and V is TRBV19; TRBD1 matches 8 bases. V lost 6 bases to trimming and J lost 7 bases; unmatched junction nucleotides: 4. Germline loops: CDR1 LNHDA, CDR2 SQIVND (reference sequence). This CDR3 comprises 13 residues. The CDR3 sequence is CASRGTGTEKLFF. The CDR3 DNA reads as TGTGCCAGTAGAGGGACAGGAACTGAAAAACTGTTTTTT.

The chain uses TRBV5-6 and TRBJ1-1; D remains unclear. The germline CDR1 and CDR2 sequences are SGHDT and YYEEEE. Trimming pared 4 bases from V and 2 bases from J, leaving 6 bases between. The CDR3 contains 12 residues. The CDR3: CASSLRNTEAFF. The DNA of the CDR3 is TGTGCCAGCAGCCTGAGAAACACTGAAGCTTTCTTT.

This CDR3 is CASSRDRLNYGYTF. CDR3 nucleotide sequence: TGTGCCAGCAGCCGGGACAGGCTCAACTATGGCTACACCTTC. This chain joins TRBV6-5 and TRBJ1-2; 8 bases are shared with TRBD1. CDR1 is MNHEY and CDR2 is SVGAGI in the germline V gene. The ends lost 6 bases at V and 2 bases at J; junction bases unmatched: 5. The CDR3 loop spans 14 amino acids.

The rearrangement uses TRBV4-3 and TRBJ2-3; 8 bases are a match to TRBD2. Germline CDR1 LGHNA, CDR2 YSLEER. The length of the CDR3 is 16 residues. V trimming: 5 bases; J trimming: 1 base; junction bases outside the gene matches: 8. For the CDR3, the DNA is TGCGCCAGCAGCTTCCAGGCGGGGGGCGGCACAGATACGCAGTATTTT. Residues: CASSFQAGGGTDTQYF.

V usage is TRBV28 and J usage is TRBJ2-7, with D possibly being TRBD1 (6 bases). The V gene lost 5 bases and the J gene lost 1 base, with 24 bases spanning the gap. This CDR3 has 18 residues. Germline CDR1 MDHEN, CDR2 SYDVKM. The CDR3 protein is CASSPLIGTRAPSYEQYF. CDR3 in DNA: TGTGCCAGCAGTCCTCTTATCGGGACACGAGCTCCGTCCTACGAGCAGTACTTC. The full variable domain, with the rest looked up from reference TRBV28 and TRBJ2-7, is DVKVTQSSRYLVKRTGEKVFLECVQDMDHENMFWYRQDPGLGLRLIYFSYDVKMKEKGDIPEGYSVSREKKERFSLILESASTNQTSMYLCASSPLIGTRAPSYEQYFGPGTRLTVT.

The CDR3 loop reads CAWVGTSGGIGELFF. For the CDR3, the DNA is TGTGCCTGGGTTGGGACTAGCGGGGGAATCGGGGAGCTGTTTTTT. The rearrangement uses TRBV30 and TRBJ2-2; 14 nucleotides align to TRBD2. Germline V gives CDR1 GTSNPN, CDR2 SVGIG (reference sequence). CDR3 length: 15 amino acids. Trimming took 5 bases from V and 7 from J; bases not matched to a gene: 6.

Only a few counts were recorded for this clone. The chain recombines TRBV4-1 with TRBJ1-3; D gene ambiguous. V lost 1 base and J lost 5, with 15 bases in between. In germline, CDR1 is MGHRA, CDR2 YSYEKL. The length of the CDR3 is 16 residues. CDR3 sequence (DNA): TGCGCCAGCAGCCAAGGCGTAACCGGGAGACGAAACACCATATATTTT. Translated, it gives CASSQGVTGRRNTIYF.

J is TRBJ2-5 and V is TRBV6-6; TRBD1 matches 9 bases. CDR1 is MNHNY and CDR2 is SVGAGI in the germline V gene (reference sequence). There are 14 residues in the CDR3. Unmatched junction bases numbered 3, after V lost 5 bases and J lost 2 bases. The CDR3 DNA sequence: TGTGCCAGCAGTCGAGGGACAGGGCAAGAGACCCAGTACTTC. It yields the protein CASSRGTGQETQYF.

The chain couples TRBV7-2 to TRBJ2-7, with 8 nucleotides matching TRBD1. J lost 5 bases, V lost 3 bases, and 9 bases had no gene match. The CDR3 contains 15 residues. Germline V gene data show CDR1 as SGHTA and CDR2 as FQGNSA. In DNA form, the CDR3 reads TGTGCCAGCAGCTTCTCGTGGACAGGGCGGGACGAGCAGTACTTC. Amino acid sequence: CASSFSWTGRDEQYF.

This clone is medium-sized in the sample. The chain employs TRBV28 and TRBJ1-1, with 8 nucleotides matching TRBD1. Germline CDR1 MDHEN, CDR2 SYDVKM. J was trimmed by 5 bases and V by 4 bases; bases with no gene match: 12. The CDR3 is 16 residues long. The CDR3 coding sequence is TGTGCCAGCAGTTCCGCCGCCGACAGGGGAGGAACTGAAGCTTTCTTT. Residues: CASSSAADRGGTEAFF.